This record covers a single T cell receptor beta chain. Its antigen is unidentified. This sample stems from a study of monozygotic twins with cystic fibrosis. Whole-study findings and limits: Monozygotic CF twin pairs shared significantly more nucleotide-identical clonotypes than unrelated CF individuals did. No link emerged between shared CDR3 counts and age, concordance or severity.

TCRdb's copy holds only in-frame clones and misses some; the assay was immunoSEQ multiplex PCR. The table shows about 36,000 clones, with 90% to 95% occurring only once. Between the trimmed V and J ends, which lost 0 bases and 3 bases, there was a span of 9 bases. The CDR3 totals 15 residues. The V gene's germline CDR1 is LGHNT and CDR2 FRNRAP. Sequences were obtained from blood. The receptor comes from a boy between 2 and 10 years old with cystic fibrosis. The chain carries TRBV12-5 and TRBJ2-1, with D possibly TRBD2 on 5 matching bases. The CDR3 nucleotides are TGTGCTAGTGGTTTGGTTATCGGGAACTACAATGAGCAGTTCTTC. Its translation is CASGLVIGNYNEQFF.